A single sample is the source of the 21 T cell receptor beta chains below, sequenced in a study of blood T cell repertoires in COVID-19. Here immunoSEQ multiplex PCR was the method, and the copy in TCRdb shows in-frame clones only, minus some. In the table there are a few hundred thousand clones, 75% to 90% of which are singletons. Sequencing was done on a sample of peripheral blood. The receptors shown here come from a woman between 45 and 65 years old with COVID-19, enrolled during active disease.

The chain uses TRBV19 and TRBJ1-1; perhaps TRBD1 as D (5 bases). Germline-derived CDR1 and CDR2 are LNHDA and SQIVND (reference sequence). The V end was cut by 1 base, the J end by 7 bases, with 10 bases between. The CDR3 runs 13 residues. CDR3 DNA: TGTGCCAGTAGTATAGGGCAGGGCTTTGAAGCTTTCTTT. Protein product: CASSIGQGFEAFF.

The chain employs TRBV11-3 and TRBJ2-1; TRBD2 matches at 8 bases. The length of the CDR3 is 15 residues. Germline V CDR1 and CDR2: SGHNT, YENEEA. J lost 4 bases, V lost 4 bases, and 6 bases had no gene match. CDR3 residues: CASSYERETYNEQFF. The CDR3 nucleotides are TGTGCCAGCAGCTACGAGCGGGAGACTTACAATGAGCAGTTCTTC.

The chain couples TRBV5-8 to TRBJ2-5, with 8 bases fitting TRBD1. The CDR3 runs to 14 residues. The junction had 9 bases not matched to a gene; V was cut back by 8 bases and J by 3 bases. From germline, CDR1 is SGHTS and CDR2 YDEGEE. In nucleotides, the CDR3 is TGTGCCAGGGCGGACAGGGAGAGGGAAGAGACCCAGTACTTC. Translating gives CARADREREETQYF.

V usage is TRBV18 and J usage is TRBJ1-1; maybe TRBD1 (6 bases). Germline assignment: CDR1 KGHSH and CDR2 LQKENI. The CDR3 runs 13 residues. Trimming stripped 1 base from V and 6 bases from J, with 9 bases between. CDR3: CASSPQAGAEAFF. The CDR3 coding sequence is TGTGCCAGCTCACCACAAGCAGGGGCTGAAGCTTTCTTT.

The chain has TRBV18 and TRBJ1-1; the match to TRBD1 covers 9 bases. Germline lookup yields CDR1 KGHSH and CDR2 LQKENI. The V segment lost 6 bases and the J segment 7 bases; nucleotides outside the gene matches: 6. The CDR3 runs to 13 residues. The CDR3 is CASSRQGDFEAFF. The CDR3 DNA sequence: TGTGCCAGCTCTCGACAGGGGGATTTTGAAGCTTTCTTT. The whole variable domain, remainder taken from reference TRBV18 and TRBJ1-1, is NAGVMQNPRHLVRRRGQEARLRCSPMKGHSHVYWYRQLPEEGLKFMVYLQKENIIDESGMPKERFSAEFPKEGPSILRIQQVVRGDSAAYFCASSRQGDFEAFFGQGTRLTVV.

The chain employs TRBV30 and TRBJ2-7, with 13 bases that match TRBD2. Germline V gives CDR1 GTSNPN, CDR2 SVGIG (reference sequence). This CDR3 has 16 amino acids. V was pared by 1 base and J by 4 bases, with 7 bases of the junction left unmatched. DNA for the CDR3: TGTGCCTGGAGTGGTGAGGGACTAGCGGGGTTATACGAGCAGTACTTC. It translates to CAWSGEGLAGLYEQYF. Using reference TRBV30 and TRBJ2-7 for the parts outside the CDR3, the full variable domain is SQTIHQWPATLVQPVGSPLSLECTVEGTSNPNLYWYRQAAGRGLQLLFYSVGIGQISSEVPQNLSASRPQDRQFILSSKKLLLSDSGFYLCAWSGEGLAGLYEQYFGPGTRLTVT.

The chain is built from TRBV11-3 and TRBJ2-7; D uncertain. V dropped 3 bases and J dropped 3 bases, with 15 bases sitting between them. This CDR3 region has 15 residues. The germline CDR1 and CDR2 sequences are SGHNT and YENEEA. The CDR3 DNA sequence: TGTGCCAGCAGCTTGTATCCAGAAGGAGTCTACGAGCAGTACTTC. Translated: CASSLYPEGVYEQYF.

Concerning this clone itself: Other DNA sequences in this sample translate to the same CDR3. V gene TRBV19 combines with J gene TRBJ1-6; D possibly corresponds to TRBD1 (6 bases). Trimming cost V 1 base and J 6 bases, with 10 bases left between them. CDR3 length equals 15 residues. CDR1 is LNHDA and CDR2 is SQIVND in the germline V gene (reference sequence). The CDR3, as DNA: TGTGCCAGTAGTATAGTACAGGGTGGTAATTCACCCCTCCACTTT. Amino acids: CASSIVQGGNSPLHF. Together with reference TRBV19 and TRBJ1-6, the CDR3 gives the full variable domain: DGGITQSPKYLFRKEGQNVTLSCEQNLNHDAMYWYRQDPGQGLRLIYYSQIVNDFQKGDIAEGYSVSREKKESFPLTVTSAQKNPTAFYLCASSIVQGGNSPLHFGNGTRLTVT.

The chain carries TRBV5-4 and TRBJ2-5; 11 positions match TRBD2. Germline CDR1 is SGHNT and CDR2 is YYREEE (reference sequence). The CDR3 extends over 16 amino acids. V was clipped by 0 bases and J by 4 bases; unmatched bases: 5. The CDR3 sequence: CASSLAGSGRGETQYF. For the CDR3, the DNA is TGTGCCAGCAGCTTGGCCGGTAGCGGGAGGGGAGAGACCCAGTACTTC. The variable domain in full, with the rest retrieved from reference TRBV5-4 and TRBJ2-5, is ETGVTQSPTHLIKTRGQQVTLRCSSQSGHNTVSWYQQALGQGPQFIFQYYREEENGRGNFPPRFSGLQFPNYSSELNVNALELDDSALYLCASSLAGSGRGETQYFGPGTRLLVL.

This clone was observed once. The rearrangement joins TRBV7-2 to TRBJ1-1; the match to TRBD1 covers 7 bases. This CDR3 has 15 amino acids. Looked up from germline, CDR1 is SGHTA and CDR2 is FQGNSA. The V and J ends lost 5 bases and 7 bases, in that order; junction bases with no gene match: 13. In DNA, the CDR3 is TGTGCCAGCAGCCACCCCCAGGGGGGAGTGATTGAAGCTTTCTTT. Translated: CASSHPQGGVIEAFF.

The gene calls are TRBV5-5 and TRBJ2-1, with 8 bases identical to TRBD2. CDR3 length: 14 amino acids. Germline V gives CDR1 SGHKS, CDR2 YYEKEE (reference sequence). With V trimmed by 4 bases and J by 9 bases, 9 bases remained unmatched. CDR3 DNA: TGTGCCAGCAGCCCGGGACTAGGGAGTGGTGAGCAGTTCTTC. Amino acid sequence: CASSPGLGSGEQFF. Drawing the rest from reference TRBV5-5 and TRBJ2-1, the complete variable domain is DAGVTQSPTHLIKTRGQQVTLRCSPISGHKSVSWYQQVLGQGPQFIFQYYEKEERGRGNFPDRFSARQFPNYSSELNVNALLLGDSALYLCASSPGLGSGEQFFGPGTRLTVL.

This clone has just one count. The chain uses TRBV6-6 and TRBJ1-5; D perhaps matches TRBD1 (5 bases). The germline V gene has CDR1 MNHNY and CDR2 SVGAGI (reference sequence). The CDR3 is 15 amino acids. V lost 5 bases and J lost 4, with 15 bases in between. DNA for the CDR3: TGTGCCAGCAGTACCCCGGAGGGGAGGAATCAGCCCCAGCATTTT. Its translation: CASSTPEGRNQPQHF.

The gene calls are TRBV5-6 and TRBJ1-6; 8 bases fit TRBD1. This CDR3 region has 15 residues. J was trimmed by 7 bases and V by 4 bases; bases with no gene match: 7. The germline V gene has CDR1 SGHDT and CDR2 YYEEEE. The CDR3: CASSPGTGPNSPLHF. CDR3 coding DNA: TGTGCCAGCAGCCCAGGGACAGGCCCCAATTCACCCCTCCACTTT.

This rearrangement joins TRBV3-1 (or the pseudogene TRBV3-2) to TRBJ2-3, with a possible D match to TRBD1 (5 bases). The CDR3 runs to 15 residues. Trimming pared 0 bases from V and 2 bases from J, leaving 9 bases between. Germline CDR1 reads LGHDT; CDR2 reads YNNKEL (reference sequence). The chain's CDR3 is CASSQETAITDTQYF. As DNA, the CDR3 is TGTGCCAGCAGCCAAGAGACAGCTATCACAGATACGCAGTATTTT.

CDR3 bases: TGTGCCAGCAGCTTAGACCGCCTGGGGGGGAGAGGAAACACCATATATTTT. This codes for CASSLDRLGGRGNTIYF. The chain links TRBV13 to TRBJ1-3; TRBD1 is a possible D gene (5 bases). The CDR3 contains 17 residues. V was cut by 1 base and J by 4 bases, with 17 bases left in between. CDR1 is PRHDT, CDR2 FYEKMQ, per germline (reference sequence).

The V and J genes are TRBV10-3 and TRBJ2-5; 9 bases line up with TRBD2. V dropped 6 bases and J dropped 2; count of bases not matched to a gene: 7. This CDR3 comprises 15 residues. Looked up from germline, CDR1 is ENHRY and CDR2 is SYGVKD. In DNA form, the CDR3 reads TGTGCCATCAGGCGACTAGCGGATGTTCAAGAGACCCAGTACTTC. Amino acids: CAIRRLADVQETQYF.

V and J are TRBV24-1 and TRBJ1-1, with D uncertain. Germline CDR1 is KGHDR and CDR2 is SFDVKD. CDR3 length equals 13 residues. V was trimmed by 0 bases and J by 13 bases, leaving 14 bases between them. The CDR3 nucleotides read TGTGCCACCAGTGATTTGCCTGGCACCCGCCTTTTCTTT. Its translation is CATSDLPGTRLFF.

In nucleotides, the CDR3 is TGCGCCAGCAGCTTGGGACAGGGGTGGGATGAGCAGTTCTTC. Translated: CASSLGQGWDEQFF. The chain has TRBV5-1 and TRBJ2-1; TRBD1 matches 8 bases. V lost 0 bases and J lost 8; bases outside the gene matches: 4. This CDR3 contains 14 residues. CDR1 and CDR2 from the germline V gene are SGHRS and YFSETQ.

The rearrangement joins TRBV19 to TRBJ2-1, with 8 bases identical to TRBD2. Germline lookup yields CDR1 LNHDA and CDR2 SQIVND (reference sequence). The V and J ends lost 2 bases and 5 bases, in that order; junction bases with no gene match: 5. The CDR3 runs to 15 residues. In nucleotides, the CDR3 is TGTGCCAGTAGTATAACGGGACTAGTCCACAATGAGCAGTTCTTC. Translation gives CASSITGLVHNEQFF. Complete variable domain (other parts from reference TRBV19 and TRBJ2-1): DGGITQSPKYLFRKEGQNVTLSCEQNLNHDAMYWYRQDPGQGLRLIYYSQIVNDFQKGDIAEGYSVSREKKESFPLTVTSAQKNPTAFYLCASSITGLVHNEQFFGPGTRLTVL.

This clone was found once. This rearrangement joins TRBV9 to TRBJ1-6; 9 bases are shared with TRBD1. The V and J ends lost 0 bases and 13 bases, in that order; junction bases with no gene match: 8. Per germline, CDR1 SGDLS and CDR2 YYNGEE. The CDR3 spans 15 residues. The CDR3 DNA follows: TGTGCCAGCAGCGTAGAGGGACAGGGTTCCTTCCCCCTCCACTTT. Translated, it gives CASSVEGQGSFPLHF. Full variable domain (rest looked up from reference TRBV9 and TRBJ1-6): DSGVTQTPKHLITATGQRVTLRCSPRSGDLSVYWYQQSLDQGLQFLIQYYNGEERAKGNILERFSAQQFPDLHSELNLSSLELGDSALYFCASSVEGQGSFPLHFGNGTRLTVT.

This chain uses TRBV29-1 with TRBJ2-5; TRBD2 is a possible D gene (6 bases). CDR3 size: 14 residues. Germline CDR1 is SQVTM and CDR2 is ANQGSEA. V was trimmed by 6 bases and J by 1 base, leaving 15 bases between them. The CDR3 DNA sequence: TGCAGCGTCCCACCCGACGGGAGCCAAGAGACCCAGTACTTC. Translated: CSVPPDGSQETQYF.